The sequence of this TCR beta chain was determined in a study of blood T cell repertoires in COVID-19. Generated by immunoSEQ multiplex PCR, the TCRdb table keeps only in-frame clones and is missing some. This table holds 350,000 to 450,000 clones, approximately 91% found once. The germline V and J ends were trimmed by 0 bases and 13 bases, with 8 bases remaining between them. The CDR3 has 12 residues. From germline, CDR1 is SGHRS and CDR2 YFSETQ. The chain has TRBV5-1 and TRBJ1-6, with D possibly being TRBD1 (6 bases). The specimen was PBMCs or T cells enriched from blood (not recorded which). This receptor was identified in a woman aged 40-49 years who had been exposed to COVID-19. The CDR3 DNA follows: TGCGCCAGCAGCTTGGACAGGGAGCCCCTCCACTTT. Translating it yields CASSLDREPLHF.